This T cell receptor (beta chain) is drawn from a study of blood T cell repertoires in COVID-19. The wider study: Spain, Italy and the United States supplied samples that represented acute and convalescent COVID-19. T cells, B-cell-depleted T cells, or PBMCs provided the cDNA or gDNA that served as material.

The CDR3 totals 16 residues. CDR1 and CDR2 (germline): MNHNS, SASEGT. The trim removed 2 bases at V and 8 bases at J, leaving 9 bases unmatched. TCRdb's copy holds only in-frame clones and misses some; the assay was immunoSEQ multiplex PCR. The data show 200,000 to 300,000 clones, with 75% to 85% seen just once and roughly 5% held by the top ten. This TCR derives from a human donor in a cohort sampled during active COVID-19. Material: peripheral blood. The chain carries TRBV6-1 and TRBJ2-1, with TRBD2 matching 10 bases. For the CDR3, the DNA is TGTGCCAGCAGTGAATACTTCGGTAGCGGGGGGTATGAGCAGTTCTTC. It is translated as CASSEYFGSGGYEQFF.